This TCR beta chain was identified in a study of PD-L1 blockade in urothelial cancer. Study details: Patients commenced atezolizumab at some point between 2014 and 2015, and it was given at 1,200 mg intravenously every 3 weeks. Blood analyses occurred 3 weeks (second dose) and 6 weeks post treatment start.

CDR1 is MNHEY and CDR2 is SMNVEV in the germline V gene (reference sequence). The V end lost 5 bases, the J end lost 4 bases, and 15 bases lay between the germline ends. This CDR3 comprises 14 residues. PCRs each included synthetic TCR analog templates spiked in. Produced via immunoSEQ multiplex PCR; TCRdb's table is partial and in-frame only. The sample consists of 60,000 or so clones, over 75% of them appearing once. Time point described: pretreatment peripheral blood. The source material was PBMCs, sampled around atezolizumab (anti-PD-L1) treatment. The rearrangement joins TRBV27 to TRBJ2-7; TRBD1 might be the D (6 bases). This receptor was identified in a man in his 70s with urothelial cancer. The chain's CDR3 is CASSAQGLEYEQYF. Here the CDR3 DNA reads TGTGCCAGCAGTGCTCAGGGGCTAGAGTACGAGCAGTACTTC.